The present TCR beta chain was sequenced within a study of PD-L1 blockade in urothelial cancer. Study background: Analyses were performed on blood at 3 weeks after treatment start (the second dose) and at 6 weeks. Blood yielded a median of about 150,000 T cells per sample.

Indicated time point: pretreatment peripheral blood. Patients were living with locally advanced or metastatic urothelial carcinoma. Some clones are missing from TCRdb's copy, which holds only in-frame ones; the method was immunoSEQ multiplex PCR. The data show about 80,000 clones, 70% to 90% seen once. V shed 3 bases and J 3 bases; nucleotides not matched to a gene: 7. This CDR3 spans 15 amino acids. The germline gives CDR1 SGHRS, CDR2 YFSETQ. General study results and limits: Enhanced expansion of tumor-associated blood clones at 3 weeks characterized durable-benefit patients.

Regarding this clone: Its target is unknown.

This clonotype originated in a man aged 40-49 years with urothelial cancer. The V and J genes are TRBV5-1 and TRBJ2-7; TRBD1 aligns across 9 bases. The specimen was PBMCs, collected around atezolizumab (anti-PD-L1) treatment. The CDR3 here is CASSSPRTGVYEQYF. In DNA form, the CDR3 reads TGCGCCAGCAGCTCGCCTCGGACAGGGGTCTACGAGCAGTACTTC.